The sequence of this T cell receptor (beta chain) was determined in a study of CD8 T cells in ankylosing spondylitis. Study-wide points: Within ankylosing spondylitis blood, a TCR beta motif made up of seven to nine highly homologous variants appeared to be characteristic. Disease-linked clones had a CD8+ phenotype and relatively low frequency in peripheral blood.

Germline CDR1 DFQATT, CDR2 SNEGSKA (reference sequence). CDR3 size: 11 residues. The V end lost 4 bases, the J end lost 9 bases, and 10 bases lay between the germline ends. Quantitative 5'-RACE with molecular barcodes was used to make the TCR beta libraries. TCRdb recomputed calls from the 5' RACE reads with MiXCR, one row per CDR3 protein. The table records about 500,000 distinct CDR3 sequences, roughly an eighth of them present only once. This clonotype was seen a handful of times. Its antigen remains unknown. V usage is TRBV20-1 and J usage is TRBJ2-4; D ambiguous. The source of this sequence is a male donor with ankylosing spondylitis. Sequences were obtained from blood, either unsorted or a sorted T cell fraction (not recorded which). The CDR3 spells CSATRGFIQYF. In DNA form, the CDR3 reads TGCAGTGCTACTCGCGGTTTCATTCAGTACTTC.